The 30 T cell receptor beta chains presented below share a single source sample, sequenced in a study of shared clonotypes between healthy human individuals. Clones were read by immunoSEQ multiplex PCR, and TCRdb kept only the in-frame ones, dropping some. The sample lists 2 million to 3 million clones, approximately 94% occurring once. Sample: naive CD4+ T cells from PBMCs. As for subset: CD45RA+ positively selected. These receptors were obtained from a man between 18 and 29 years old in good health. Some clones in this sample may be carry-over from other donors' samples.

The chain has TRBV5-1 and TRBJ2-5; 8 bases agree with TRBD2. This CDR3 is 15 amino acids long. Trimming at V came to 3 bases and at J to 2 bases, leaving 6 bases not matched to a gene. Germline CDR1 SGHRS, CDR2 YFSETQ. DNA for the CDR3: TGCGCCAGCAGCTGGGGACTAGGGGGGCAAGAGACCCAGTACTTC. This codes for CASSWGLGGQETQYF.

The gene calls are TRBV5-8 and TRBJ1-5; TRBD1 agrees at 7 bases. Per germline, CDR1 SGHTS and CDR2 YDEGEE. The CDR3 length is 16 residues. V shed 4 bases, J shed 2 bases, and the junction held 9 bases outside the gene matches. This CDR3 reads CASSLIFGTGNQPQHF. The CDR3 coding sequence is TGTGCCAGCAGCCTCATTTTCGGGACAGGCAATCAGCCCCAGCATTTT. Supplemented by reference TRBV5-8 and TRBJ1-5, the full variable domain reads EAGVTQSPTHLIKTRGQQATLRCSPISGHTSVYWYQQALGLGLQFLLWYDEGEERNRGNFPPRFSGRQFPNYSSELNVNALELEDSALYLCASSLIFGTGNQPQHFGDGTRLSIL.

Details on this clone: Germline and junction disagree at one end, which may indicate a read error. V is TRBV7-9 and J is TRBJ2-7, with D hard to call. The CDR3 is 12 residues long. The germline CDR1 and CDR2 sequences are SEHNR and FQNEAQ (reference sequence). CDR3 sequence reads: CASSLIGREGSF. CDR3 in DNA: TGTGCCAGCAGCTTAATTGGCAGAGAAGGCTCCTTC.

This clone has just one count. The CDR3 reads CASSLGQRTDTQYF. CDR3 nucleotide sequence: TGTGCCAGCAGCTTGGGACAGCGCACAGATACGCAGTATTTT. J is TRBJ2-3 and V is TRBV5-6, with D maybe TRBD1 (5 bases). Germline V lookup: CDR1 SGHDT, CDR2 YYEEEE. Trimming cost V 0 bases and J 1 base, with 6 bases left between them. The CDR3 totals 14 residues.

J is TRBJ2-3 and V is TRBV7-6, with D uncertain. In germline, CDR1 is SGHVS, CDR2 FNYEAQ. The CDR3 covers 15 residues. V was clipped by 5 bases and J by 0 bases, with 12 bases between them. CDR3 in amino acids: CASSPLELSTDTQYF. CDR3 coding DNA: TGTGCCAGCAGCCCCCTCGAGCTAAGCACAGATACGCAGTATTTT.

The chain uses TRBV7-6 and TRBJ2-1; D possibly corresponds to TRBD2 (6 bases). The CDR3 covers 12 residues. Trimming removed 3 bases from V and 11 bases from J, with 11 bases in between. Germline V gene data show CDR1 as SGHVS and CDR2 as FNYEAQ. CDR3 nucleotides: TGTGCCAGCAGCTTGCCCGGGAGTAAGCAGTTCTTC. Translated, it gives CASSLPGSKQFF.

This rearrangement joins TRBV7-2 to TRBJ2-3, with D perhaps matching TRBD2 (6 bases). V was cut by 1 base and J by 3 bases, with 11 bases left in between. Germline V lookup: CDR1 SGHTA, CDR2 FQGNSA. CDR3 size: 15 residues. The CDR3 sequence is CASSLVREVTDTQYF. Here the CDR3 DNA reads TGTGCCAGCAGCTTAGTGAGGGAGGTAACAGATACGCAGTATTTT.

As for this clone: Other DNA variants within this sample encode the same CDR3. The rearrangement links TRBV5-1 to TRBJ1-4, with TRBD1 matching 9 bases. This CDR3 region has 14 residues. Losses at the gene ends were 2 bases for V and 7 bases for J; bases not matched to a gene: 3. Germline CDR1 reads SGHRS; CDR2 reads YFSETQ. The CDR3 DNA reads TGCGCCAGCAGCTTACAGGGGGCTGGTGAAAAACTGTTTTTT. It is translated as CASSLQGAGEKLFF.

V is TRBV9 and J is TRBJ2-2; 7 bases line up with TRBD2. This CDR3 is built from 16 residues. Germline V gene data show CDR1 as SGDLS and CDR2 as YYNGEE. V gave up 4 bases and J gave up 3 bases; unmatched junction bases: 9. CDR3 sequence (DNA): TGTGCCAGCAGCACCAGGCCGGGGAGGGACACCGGGGAGCTGTTTTTT. It translates to CASSTRPGRDTGELFF.

The chain has TRBV25-1 and TRBJ2-5, with unresolved D. Trimming pared 6 bases from V and 2 bases from J, leaving 10 bases between. Per germline, CDR1 MGHDK and CDR2 SYGVNS. The CDR3 is 13 amino acids. The CDR3 spells CASSSRTQETQYF. DNA of the CDR3: TGTGCCAGCAGCTCCAGAACGCAAGAGACCCAGTACTTC.

The chain is built from TRBV4-1 and TRBJ1-3; possibly TRBD1 for D (5 bases). Germline assignment: CDR1 MGHRA and CDR2 YSYEKL. The CDR3 is made up of 17 amino acids. V gave up 4 bases and J gave up 1 base, with 17 bases separating them. The CDR3 DNA is TGCGCCAGCAGCCCAGGACCGGGACGGGATTCTGGAAACACCATATATTTT. It is translated as CASSPGPGRDSGNTIYF.

J is TRBJ2-3 and V is TRBV28; the D gene is possibly TRBD2 (6 bases). The V gene lost 6 bases and the J gene lost 1 base, with 20 bases spanning the gap. CDR1 and CDR2 from the germline V gene are MDHEN and SYDVKM. CDR3 length: 17 amino acids. Written as DNA, the CDR3 is TGTGCCAGCAGCTATAGTTTTCTAGCGAGGGGCACAGATACGCAGTATTTT. This sequence encodes CASSYSFLARGTDTQYF.

The V gene is TRBV28, the J gene TRBJ1-2; 8 nucleotides line up with TRBD1. The CDR3 sequence is 14 residues long. Germline V gene lookup returns CDR1 MDHEN and CDR2 SYDVKM. Losses at the gene ends were 6 bases for V and 10 bases for J; bases not matched to a gene: 13. The CDR3 reads CASSLLGTGMVYTF. The DNA of the CDR3 is TGTGCCAGCAGCCTGCTCGGGACAGGTATGGTCTACACCTTC.

This clone was counted a single time. The rearrangement links TRBV6-1 to TRBJ1-2; tentatively, D is TRBD1 (5 bases). Germline values: CDR1 MNHNS, CDR2 SASEGT. The V gene lost 3 bases and the J gene lost 4 bases, with 12 bases spanning the gap. The CDR3 extends over 14 amino acids. This chain's CDR3 is CASSEPRAGYGYTF. DNA for the CDR3: TGTGCCAGCAGTGAGCCCAGGGCGGGCTATGGCTACACCTTC.

The chain is built from TRBV30 and TRBJ1-2; TRBD1 aligns across 7 bases. Trimming cost V 0 bases and J 4 bases; bases outside gene matches: 11. This CDR3 has 16 amino acids. The germline V gene encodes CDR1 GTSNPN and CDR2 SVGIG (reference sequence). This CDR3 is CAWSVPLDRPPYGYTF. DNA of the CDR3: TGTGCCTGGAGTGTACCCCTGGACAGGCCGCCCTATGGCTACACCTTC.

The CDR3 here is CASSDRGRSETQYF. Written as DNA, the CDR3 is TGTGCCAGTAGTGACAGGGGGCGCTCGGAGACCCAGTACTTC. The V gene is TRBV19, the J gene TRBJ2-5, with TRBD1 identical over 10 bases. V was pared by 5 bases and J by 5 bases, with 5 bases of the junction left unmatched. The CDR3 runs to 14 residues. CDR1 and CDR2 from the germline V gene are LNHDA and SQIVND (reference sequence).

This chain uses TRBV7-2 with TRBJ2-1; TRBD2 matches at 10 bases. CDR3 length: 17 residues. CDR1 is SGHTA and CDR2 is FQGNSA in the germline V gene. V dropped 1 base and J dropped 12; count of bases not matched to a gene: 15. CDR3 nucleotide sequence: TGTGCCAGCAGCTTAGTACCCGCGGCTAGCGGGAGTCTGCGGCAGTTCTTC. Translating it yields CASSLVPAASGSLRQFF.

In this sample, this clone turned up once. The chain carries TRBV29-1 and TRBJ2-1; 9 nucleotides align to TRBD2. V dropped 7 bases and J dropped 9; count of bases not matched to a gene: 13. In germline, CDR1 is SQVTM, CDR2 ANQGSEA. The CDR3 extends over 14 amino acids. The CDR3 nucleotides are TGCAGCGCCCGTCAGACTAGCGGAATGGGTGAGCAGTTCTTC. Its translation: CSARQTSGMGEQFF.

V usage is TRBV28 and J usage is TRBJ1-2, with a tentative D call TRBD1 (6 bases). The germline V gene encodes CDR1 MDHEN and CDR2 SYDVKM. Trimming took off 10 bases at V and 2 bases at J, with 11 bases between the two ends. The CDR3 loop spans 12 amino acids. CDR3 protein: CATSQGNYGYTF. In nucleotides, the CDR3 is TGTGCCACTAGCCAGGGGAACTATGGCTACACCTTC.

The rearrangement links TRBV18 to TRBJ1-1, with unresolved D. V shed 4 bases and J shed 5 bases, with 23 bases lying between them. The germline CDR1 and CDR2 sequences are KGHSH and LQKENI. The CDR3 contains 17 residues. The CDR3 sequence is CASSLSPDGRRQTEAFF. In DNA form, the CDR3 reads TGTGCCAGCTCACTATCTCCGGACGGGAGGAGGCAAACTGAAGCTTTCTTT.

V usage is TRBV2 and J usage is TRBJ1-2, with D perhaps TRBD1 (5 bases). CDR3 length: 13 amino acids. CDR1 and CDR2 (germline): SNHLY, FYNNEI. Trimming stripped 5 bases from V and 2 bases from J, with 9 bases between. The CDR3 reads CASSLRDNYGYTF. As DNA, the CDR3 is TGTGCCAGCAGTCTCAGGGACAACTATGGCTACACCTTC.

The V and J genes are TRBV23-1 and TRBJ1-3; 10 bases map to TRBD1. TRBV23-1 is noted as an ORF with a role that remains uncertain. V gave up 6 bases and J gave up 0 bases; unmatched junction bases: 8. The CDR3 consists of 17 residues. CDR3 nucleotides: TGCGCCAGCAGCCCCCGGACAGGGGGTTCCTCTGGAAACACCATATATTTT. Residues: CASSPRTGGSSGNTIYF.

This rearrangement joins TRBV19 to TRBJ2-5; possible D gene TRBD2, 5 bases. This CDR3 comprises 13 residues. V was cut by 6 bases and J by 3 bases, with 11 bases left in between. Germline loops: CDR1 LNHDA, CDR2 SQIVND (reference sequence). The CDR3 sequence is CASSPRREETQYF. CDR3 coding DNA: TGTGCCAGTAGCCCTAGGCGGGAAGAGACCCAGTACTTC.

The V and J genes are TRBV5-4 and TRBJ2-3; TRBD2 matches 10 bases. This CDR3 is 15 amino acids long. The V segment lost 2 bases and the J segment 4 bases; nucleotides outside the gene matches: 4. Germline V gene sequence: CDR1 SGHNT, CDR2 YYREEE (reference sequence). The CDR3 loop is CASSLPSGSADTQYF. The CDR3 bases are TGTGCCAGCAGCTTACCTAGCGGGAGCGCAGATACGCAGTATTTT.

The CDR3 protein is CASSPGGAYNEQFF. Written as DNA, the CDR3 is TGTGCCAGCAGCCCGGGGGGAGCCTACAATGAGCAGTTCTTC. This chain joins TRBV9 and TRBJ2-1, with TRBD2 matching over 7 bases. V lost 4 bases and J lost 2; bases outside the gene matches: 3. Germline V gives CDR1 SGDLS, CDR2 YYNGEE. The CDR3 totals 14 residues.

V gene TRBV23-1 combines with J gene TRBJ1-4; 10 bases match TRBD1. TRBV23-1 is filed as an ORF, its function uncertain. The CDR3 loop spans 16 amino acids. Unmatched junction bases numbered 6, after V lost 0 bases and J lost 8 bases. The CDR3 nucleotides read TGCGCCAGCAGTCAATCCCACTCGGACAGGGGGGAAAAACTGTTTTTT. It yields the protein CASSQSHSDRGEKLFF.

This clone was counted only a few times. V is TRBV9 and J is TRBJ1-4, with D perhaps TRBD1 (5 bases). Germline values: CDR1 SGDLS, CDR2 YYNGEE. V was clipped by 0 bases and J by 3 bases, with 9 bases between them. This CDR3 region has 15 residues. DNA for the CDR3: TGTGCCAGCAGCGTAGGCGGGGGAGCTAATGAAAAACTGTTTTTT. As protein: CASSVGGGANEKLFF.

The J gene is TRBJ1-5, the V gene TRBV2; 7 positions agree with TRBD1. The V segment lost 5 bases and the J segment 2 bases; nucleotides outside the gene matches: 6. The CDR3 covers 15 residues. Germline CDR1 reads SNHLY; CDR2 reads FYNNEI. Here the CDR3 DNA reads TGTGCCAGCAGTTCACAGGGGAGGGGCAATCAGCCCCAGCATTTT. This sequence encodes CASSSQGRGNQPQHF.

CDR3 nucleotide sequence: TGTGCCAGCAGTCGGGGGAGTCGGACCGGGGAGCTGTTTTTT. Its translation: CASSRGSRTGELFF. This chain joins TRBV6-6 and TRBJ2-2, with D tentatively TRBD2 (6 bases). The CDR3 length is 14 residues. Deletions cut 5 bases from V and 5 bases from J, with 12 bases between. Germline V lookup: CDR1 MNHNY, CDR2 SVGAGI (reference sequence).

The chain employs TRBV29-1 and TRBJ1-4; D gene ambiguous. V lost 5 bases, J lost 12 bases, and 25 bases lay in between. CDR1 SQVTM and CDR2 ANQGSEA come from the germline V gene. CDR3 length: 15 amino acids. The CDR3 loop is CSVSSADPIMRELFF. The CDR3, as DNA: TGCAGCGTTAGTTCGGCCGACCCTATTATGAGAGAACTGTTTTTT.